The sequence of this T cell receptor beta chain was determined in a study of shared clonotypes between healthy human individuals (TCRdb year 2020). Looking at the study overall: Three men and a couple of women, aged 18 to 49 years, made up the cohort. To estimate repertoire size and how much clonotype sharing occurs between individuals, the study deeply sequenced the blood TCR repertoires of about 5 healthy adults. Per donor, leukapheresis produced somewhere between about 0.94 and 8.9 billion PBMCs. For each donor, CD4 naive and CD4 memory were each given three plates, CD8 naive was given two plates, and CD8 memory was given one plate. Libraries were prepared and TCR repertoires were sequenced by different laboratories using diverse techniques, in order to increase sequencing depth and limit assay-specific biases. Overall results and qualifications from the work: The genetic and exposure-history diversity represented was limited by the small number of donors. Naive subsets generally had larger estimated clonotype richness than memory subsets. Even with the large sequencing depth, rarefaction of the sorted-subset datasets indicated that sequencing was incomplete. Sampling was restricted to blood, and TCR repertoires in tissues likely differ from the TCR repertoires found in blood. Pairwise subsampling indicated that sequencing depth was expected to affect the degree of clonotype sharing among donors. Compared with non-shared clonotypes, the clonotypes found in all four sorted-subset donors had higher generation probabilities. Sharing across a few donors was observed for around 4.8% of naive CD4, about 4% of naive CD8, 2% to 2.5% of memory CD4, and over 0.3% of memory CD8 clonotypes.

TCR CDR3 regions were amplified from genomic DNA by multiplex PCR using the deep immunoSEQ assay. For each cell subset, the extracted genomic DNA was distributed evenly across all wells of several immunoSEQ 96-well plates, and each plate served as one replicate. For sorted subsets, about 220 ng of genomic DNA, equivalent to some 30,000 T cell genomes, went into each replicate PCR. Purified libraries were quantified with a Qubit 3.0 fluorometer, sized on a Bioanalyzer 2100, and re-quantified with the KAPA Library Quantification kit. A separate single-read 150-cycle Illumina NextSeq 550 flow cell was used to sequence each immunoSEQ 96-well plate. Per the authors' processing: The immunoSEQ output contained only junctional sequences without quality scores, so filtering could not match that applied to full-length reads. Sequences were annotated with PyIR, a Python wrapper for IgBLAST v1.9, and V/J genes and CDR3 were assigned using IMGT germline references. Reads were filtered out if the reads had weak V/J assignments (E-value above 1e-6), no CDR3, stop codons, out-of-frame junctions, or ambiguous translated residues. V3J clonotypes were defined by identical inferred V gene, J gene, and CDR3 amino acid sequence. To compute the percentage overlap between repertoires, the number of shared unique clonotypes was divided by the size of the smaller repertoire. Richness of each repertoire was evaluated using RTK rarefaction, the Chao1 estimator, and Recon v2.1 estimates of unobserved clonotypes. OLGA was used to compute generation probabilities for all TCRbeta clonotypes that the gDNA method yielded from a handful of donors. Held by TCRdb, this immuneACCESS table contains in-frame sequences only and omits some clones. Under half of the omission traces to an unresolved V gene where checked; the cause of the rest is unknown. Clone size and V and J calls were adopted from that table, with D and trimming inferred from the DNA. This sample lists about 2.1 million clones; 85% to 95% were detected once. Together, the top ten hold around 1.8% of the sample.

V drops 9 bases and J drops 6 bases, leaving 15 bases in between. The CDR3 runs 13 amino acids, cysteine and phenylalanine included. Only CDR3 DNA is held: 39 bases, read in frame from base 1. As encoded in the germline V gene, CDR1 is MGHDK while CDR2 is SYGVNS. Notes on this clone: What this receptor recognizes is not known. No base quality values were provided; no much bigger clone lies one nucleotide off.

CD8 naive samples consisted of CD45RO-negative cells that were positively selected for CCR7, yielding a CD45RA+CCR7+ population without TemRA cells. The donors were healthy, HIV-negative adults with no recently reported acute infections or vaccinations. Every donor was a Caucasian adult living in Nashville, Tennessee, USA. After blood collection by leukapheresis, PBMCs were isolated using Ficoll-Histopaque density gradient centrifugation and then cryopreserved in the vapor phase of liquid nitrogen. Analytical flow cytometry was used to check the purity and quantity of each magnetically sorted T cell population. Genomic DNA was isolated from each sorted fraction and quantified by UV absorbance on a Nanodrop 2000c.

The sample taken for sequencing was naive CD8+ T cells from PBMCs. This specimen's cell subset or site label, interpreted: CD45RA+CCR7+. This TCR was sampled from a man between 18 and 29 years old in good health. Some clones in this sample may be carry-over from other donors' samples. The sequence is built from TRBV25-1 and TRBJ2-1, with TRBD1 as a weak D call on 8 bases. The CDR3 is CASRTGRGNEQFF. In nucleotides, the sequence is TGTGCCAGTAGGACAGGGAGGGGCAATGAGCAGTTCTTC.